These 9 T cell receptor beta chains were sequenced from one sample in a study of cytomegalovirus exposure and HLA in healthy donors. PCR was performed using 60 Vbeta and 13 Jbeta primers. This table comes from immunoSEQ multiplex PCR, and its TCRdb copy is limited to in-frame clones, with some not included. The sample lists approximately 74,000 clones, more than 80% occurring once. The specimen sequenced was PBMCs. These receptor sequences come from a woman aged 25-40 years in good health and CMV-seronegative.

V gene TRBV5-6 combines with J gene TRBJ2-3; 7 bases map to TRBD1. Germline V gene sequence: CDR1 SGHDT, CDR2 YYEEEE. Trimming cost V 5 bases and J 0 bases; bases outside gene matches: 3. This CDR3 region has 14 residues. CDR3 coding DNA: TGTGCCAGCAGGACGACAGGGAGCACAGATACGCAGTATTTT. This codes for CASRTTGSTDTQYF.

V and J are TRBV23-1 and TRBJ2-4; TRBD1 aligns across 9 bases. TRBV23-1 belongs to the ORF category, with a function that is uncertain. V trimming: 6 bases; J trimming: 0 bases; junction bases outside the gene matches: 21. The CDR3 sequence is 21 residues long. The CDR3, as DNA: TGCGCCAGCAGCCTAGGGTCGTGGGGACAGGGAGTGCATAGAGCCAAAAACATTCAGTACTTC. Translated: CASSLGSWGQGVHRAKNIQYF.

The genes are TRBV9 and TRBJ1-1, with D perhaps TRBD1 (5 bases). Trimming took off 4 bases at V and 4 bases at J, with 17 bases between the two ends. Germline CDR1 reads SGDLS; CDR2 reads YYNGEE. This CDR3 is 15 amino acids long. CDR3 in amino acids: CASSMSGTTSTEAFF. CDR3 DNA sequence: TGTGCCAGCAGCATGTCCGGGACTACGAGCACTGAAGCTTTCTTT. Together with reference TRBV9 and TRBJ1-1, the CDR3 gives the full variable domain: DSGVTQTPKHLITATGQRVTLRCSPRSGDLSVYWYQQSLDQGLQFLIQYYNGEERAKGNILERFSAQQFPDLHSELNLSSLELGDSALYFCASSMSGTTSTEAFFGQGTRLTVV.

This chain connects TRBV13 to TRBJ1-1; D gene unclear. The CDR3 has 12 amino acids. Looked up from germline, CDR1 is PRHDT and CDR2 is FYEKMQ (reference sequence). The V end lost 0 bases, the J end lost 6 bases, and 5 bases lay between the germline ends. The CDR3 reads CASSLGEAEAFF. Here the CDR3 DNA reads TGTGCCAGCAGCTTAGGAGAGGCTGAAGCTTTCTTT.

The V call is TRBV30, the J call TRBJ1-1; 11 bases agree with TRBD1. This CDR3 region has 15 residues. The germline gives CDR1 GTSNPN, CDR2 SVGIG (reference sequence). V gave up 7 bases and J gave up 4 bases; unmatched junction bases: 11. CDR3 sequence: CASTLLGTGGTEAFF. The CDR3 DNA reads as TGTGCCTCCACCCTCCTGGGGACAGGGGGCACTGAAGCTTTCTTT.

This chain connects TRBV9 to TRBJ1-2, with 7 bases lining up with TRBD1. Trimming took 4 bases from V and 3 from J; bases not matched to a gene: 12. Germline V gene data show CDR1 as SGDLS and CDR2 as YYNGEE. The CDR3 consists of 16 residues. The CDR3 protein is CASSIRQGGFDYGYTF. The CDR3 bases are TGTGCCAGCAGCATAAGACAGGGTGGGTTTGACTATGGCTACACCTTC.

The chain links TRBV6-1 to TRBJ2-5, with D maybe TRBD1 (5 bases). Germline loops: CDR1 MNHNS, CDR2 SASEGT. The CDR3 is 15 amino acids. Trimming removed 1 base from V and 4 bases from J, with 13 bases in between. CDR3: CASSEDIGVGETQYF. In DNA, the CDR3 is TGTGCCAGCAGTGAAGATATAGGGGTGGGAGAGACCCAGTACTTC.

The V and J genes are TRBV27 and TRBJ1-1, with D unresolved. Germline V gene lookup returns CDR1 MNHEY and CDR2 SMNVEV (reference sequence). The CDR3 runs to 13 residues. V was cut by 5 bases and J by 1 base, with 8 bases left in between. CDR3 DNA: TGTGCCAGCAGTCAAGAGTGGAACACTGAAGCTTTCTTT. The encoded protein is CASSQEWNTEAFF.

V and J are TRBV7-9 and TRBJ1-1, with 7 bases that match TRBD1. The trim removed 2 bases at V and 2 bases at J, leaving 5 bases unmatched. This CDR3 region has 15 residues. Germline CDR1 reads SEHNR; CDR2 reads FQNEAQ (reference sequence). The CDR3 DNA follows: TGTGCCAGCAGCTTAAGAGGGGGCAGTAACACTGAAGCTTTCTTT. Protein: CASSLRGGSNTEAFF.